Following are 15 T cell receptor beta chains from one sample sequenced in a study of Graves' ophthalmopathy and Graves' hyperthyroidism (dated by TCRdb to the late 2010s). TCRdb shows the sequencer as Illumina HiSeq 2000. For repertoire sequencing, TCR beta CDR3 regions were amplified from RNA transcripts. A first-round RT-PCR used HTBI primers with the Qiagen OneStep RT-PCR kit, followed by a second-round multiplex PCR, size selection and purification. The public sequencing data were trimmed at Q25 with fastp and processed into clonotypes with MiXCR by TCRdb, which kept only in-frame beta chains. Rows are unified per CDR3 protein, each entry keeping the most common DNA and genes. The table for this sample lists approximately 700,000 distinct CDR3 sequences; 40% of them were counted only once. The top ten hold around 40% of the sample. The sequenced sample was peripheral blood. The origin of the receptors is an adult man with Graves' ophthalmopathy.

This chain connects TRBV29-1 to TRBJ1-3, with D maybe TRBD1 (6 bases). The CDR3 has 15 residues. Germline V gene sequence: CDR1 SQVTM, CDR2 ANQGSEA. V was pared by 4 bases and J by 0 bases, with 13 bases between. The CDR3 sequence: CSVAGARDSGNTIYF. CDR3 DNA sequence: TGCAGCGTTGCGGGGGCCAGGGACTCTGGAAACACCATATATTTT.

This clonotype has just a few counts. The V call is TRBV2, the J call TRBJ1-2; no reliable D call. Germline V gene data show CDR1 as SNHLY and CDR2 as FYNNEI. This CDR3 spans 12 amino acids. With 3 bases removed from V and 2 bases from J, the gap between germline ends came to 4 bases. CDR3 in DNA: TGTGCCAGCAGTGACCAGAACTATGGCTACACCTTC. As protein: CASSDQNYGYTF.

This chain links TRBV25-1 with TRBJ2-1, with 10 positions matching TRBD2. Germline loops: CDR1 MGHDK, CDR2 SYGVNS. The length of the CDR3 is 16 residues. The J segment lost 6 bases and the V segment lost 6 bases, leaving 11 bases of the junction unmatched. The chain's CDR3 is CASSVMERGGSNEQFF. In DNA, the CDR3 is TGTGCCAGCAGCGTAATGGAGCGGGGGGGCTCCAATGAGCAGTTCTTC.

The J gene is TRBJ2-7, the V gene TRBV29-1; D perhaps matches TRBD2 (5 bases). Trimming removed 3 bases at V and 4 bases at J, with 10 bases between. The CDR3 has 12 residues. Looked up from germline, CDR1 is SQVTM and CDR2 is ANQGSEA. CDR3 region: CSVDNGDYEQYF. The CDR3 coding sequence is TGCAGCGTTGATAACGGGGATTACGAGCAGTACTTC.

This rearrangement joins TRBV24-1 to TRBJ1-5; D gene ambiguous. Trimming pared 4 bases from V and 11 bases from J, leaving 17 bases between. The germline CDR1 and CDR2 sequences are KGHDR and SFDVKD. This CDR3 has 14 residues. The CDR3 loop is CATSEAGKWETQHF. The CDR3 DNA sequence: TGTGCCACCAGTGAAGCCGGGAAGTGGGAGACCCAGCATTTT.

This clonotype was seen repeatedly, ten times or more. The V gene is TRBV10-2, the J gene TRBJ2-6, with a tentative D call TRBD1 (5 bases). Trimming took 3 bases from V and 2 from J, leaving 8 bases between them. The CDR3 loop spans 15 amino acids. Germline CDR1 is WSHSY and CDR2 is SAAADI. The CDR3, as DNA: TGCGCCAGCAGTGAAGGGGTTGCTGGGGCCAACGTCCTGACTTTC. Protein: CASSEGVAGANVLTF.

The rearrangement joins TRBV24-1 to TRBJ2-7; TRBD2 matches at 15 bases. Germline V gives CDR1 KGHDR, CDR2 SFDVKD. Trimming removed 11 bases from V and 6 bases from J; junction bases left unmatched: 19. CDR3 length: 18 amino acids. The CDR3 loop is CASSFLGVGTSGRIEQYF. The CDR3 DNA reads TGTGCCAGCAGCTTTTTAGGGGTCGGGACTAGCGGGAGGATCGAGCAGTACTTC.

The chain recombines TRBV2 with TRBJ1-1; D not certain. The CDR3 extends over 11 amino acids. Germline V gene data show CDR1 as SNHLY and CDR2 as FYNNEI. V lost 6 bases and J 8 bases, leaving 10 bases between the germline ends. CDR3 in DNA: TGTGCCAGCAGGGGGTTGGTAGAAGCTTTCTTT. Protein product: CASRGLVEAFF.

The chain employs TRBV20-1 and TRBJ1-2, with no clear D. This CDR3 is 19 amino acids long. Germline V gene lookup returns CDR1 DFQATT and CDR2 SNEGSKA (reference sequence). Trimming pared 4 bases from V and 3 bases from J, leaving 30 bases between. CDR3 bases: TGCAGTGCTACCAATGCGGCAGCCCACACAGCCGAGGAAGACTATGGCTACACCTTC. The encoded protein is CSATNAAAHTAEEDYGYTF.

Details on this clonotype: The conserved phenylalanine or tryptophan normally closing the CDR3 is absent here, so this likely arose from a read error. The DNA is omitted, as the CDR3 cannot be located on it reliably, and the CDR3 follows TCRdb's listing. The chain combines TRBV10-3 with TRBJ1-4; the table's D call of TRBD1 was not tested on the DNA. CDR1 is ENHRY, CDR2 SYGVKD, per germline. The CDR3 contains 11 residues when both ends are counted. This CDR3 reads CAISESKGQSY.

Concerning this clonotype: A much larger clonotype is one base distant, so this may be a read error. The J gene is TRBJ2-5, the V gene TRBV7-2, with D possibly being TRBD2 (5 bases). The CDR3 sequence is 14 residues long. V dropped 2 bases and J dropped 3 bases, with 10 bases sitting between them. The germline V gene encodes CDR1 SGHTA and CDR2 FQGNSA. The chain's CDR3 is CASSLPDSKETQYF. DNA for the CDR3: TGTGCCAGCAGCTTACCGGACTCAAAAGAGACCCAGTACTTC.

This clonotype was counted ten times or more. The genes are TRBV9 and TRBJ2-5; 7 positions match TRBD1. V lost 3 bases and J lost 2; bases outside the gene matches: 4. Germline V lookup: CDR1 SGDLS, CDR2 YYNGEE. This CDR3 comprises 14 residues. The CDR3 DNA reads TGTGCCAGCAGCGGACAGGGCCGTCAAGAGACCCAGTACTTC. Its translation: CASSGQGRQETQYF.

The V gene is TRBV29-1, the J gene TRBJ1-2; 12 bases align to TRBD1. The CDR3 contains 17 residues. V was pared by 3 bases and J by 5 bases, with 13 bases of the junction left unmatched. Germline V gene lookup returns CDR1 SQVTM and CDR2 ANQGSEA. The CDR3 reads CSVDDTGTGGLKYGYTF. DNA of the CDR3: TGCAGCGTTGACGACACCGGGACAGGGGGCCTTAAGTATGGCTACACCTTC.

This sequence joins TRBV20-1 and TRBJ1-2; TRBD1 matches at 9 bases. Looked up from germline, CDR1 is DFQATT and CDR2 is SNEGSKA (reference sequence). The J segment lost 0 bases and the V segment lost 6 bases, leaving 17 bases of the junction unmatched. CDR3 length: 18 residues. CDR3 residues: CSAQRDRASGEANYGYTF. Written as DNA, the CDR3 is TGCAGTGCCCAAAGGGACAGGGCGTCGGGTGAAGCTAACTATGGCTACACCTTC.

This clonotype was counted a few times. This rearrangement joins TRBV7-9 to TRBJ1-1, with 9 bases fitting TRBD1. Germline CDR1 and CDR2: SEHNR and FQNEAQ (reference sequence). CDR3 length: 16 residues. Losses at the gene ends were 2 bases for V and 4 bases for J; bases not matched to a gene: 8. The CDR3 sequence: CASSLLRDRVGTEAFF. The CDR3, as DNA: TGTGCCAGCAGCTTACTCCGGGACAGGGTCGGCACTGAAGCTTTCTTT.